Listed below are T cell receptor beta chains from one sample, sequenced in a study of T cells after yellow fever vaccination. One entry per CDR3 protein, called by TCRdb with MiXCR from the 5' RACE reads. Of just under 600,000 distinct CDR3 sequences listed, 13% are singletons. Source: PBMCs, taken on the day of the yellow fever booster vaccination. The source of these receptors is a young man who received the YFV17D yellow fever vaccine. Each CDR3 is given with its conserved first and last residue.

J	length	V	CDR3
TRBJ2-7	14	TRBV20-1	CSATGTSWIYEQYF
TRBJ2-7	18	TRBV27	CASSRYPSPGQSSYEQYF
TRBJ2-2	15	TRBV5-1	CASSDGTGGLEELFF
TRBJ2-7	13	TRBV7-7	CASSSSEDYEQYF
TRBJ2-2	19	TRBV4-3	CASSQDGGRLALNTGELFF
TRBJ2-6	15	TRBV2	CATSAGASGANVLTF
TRBJ2-4	15	TRBV29-1	CSVVFFGGPGNIQYF
TRBJ2-1	12	TRBV5-1	CASSSSRGEQFF
TRBJ2-5	15	TRBV7-9	CASTRNSGTEETQYF
TRBJ2-7	15	TRBV20-1	CSARDPTSGRYEQYF
TRBJ2-1	13	TRBV6-2/TRBV6-3	CASSYLARPEQFF
TRBJ2-1	15	TRBV7-8	CASSLKRRPFDEQFF
TRBJ2-4	14	TRBV29-1	CSFTQGTAKNIQYF
TRBJ2-7	12	TRBV5-1	CASRDRGYEQYF
TRBJ2-7	13	TRBV10-1	CASSESGKYEQYF
TRBJ1-2	12	TRBV10-3	CAISGSRERYTF